This TCR beta chain comes out of a study of OX40 agonist ivuxolimab in advanced cancers. Findings and limits, study-wide: Relative to CD4+, CD8+ T cells held more expanded clones on average. Certain nonresponding patients likewise had low normalized T-cell clonal expansion. At doses 0.1 to 3.0 mg/kg, CD4+ and CD8+ clones expanded.

J lost 4 bases, V lost 8 bases, and 7 bases had no gene match. Germline assignment: CDR1 MNHEY and CDR2 SVGAGI. The length of the CDR3 is 14 residues. Worth noting for this clone: Its specificity is unknown.

Profiling relied on immunoSEQ multiplex PCR, and the TCRdb table lists in-frame clones only, not all of them. The table includes around 84,000 clones, around 92% detected once. This chain joins TRBV6-5 and TRBJ1-2; TRBD1 aligns across 10 bases. The TCR sequence derives from an adult with an advanced solid tumor such as melanoma, head and neck, liver or kidney cancer. The specimen comprised CD4+ or CD8+ T cells sorted from blood, sampled in a trial of the OX40 agonist ivuxolimab. Here the CDR3 reads CASSDRGPSYGYTF. The CDR3 DNA follows: TGTGCCAGCTCCGACAGGGGGCCGTCCTATGGCTACACCTTC.